The 9 T cell receptor beta chains in this list originate from one sample, sequenced in a study of blood T cell repertoires in COVID-19. The assay was immunoSEQ multiplex PCR, and TCRdb's table has in-frame clones only and misses some. In the table there are fewer than 350,000 clones, around 86% of which are singletons. The sequencing sample was made of PBMCs or T cells enriched from blood (not recorded which). These receptors were collected from a man aged 60 to 75 who had recovered from COVID-19.

Remarks on this clone: Other DNA sequences in this sample translate to the same CDR3. The chain recombines TRBV6-5 with TRBJ1-5, with 9 bases aligning to TRBD1. This CDR3 region has 15 residues. With 3 bases clipped from V and 5 bases from J, the junction kept 5 bases outside the gene matches. CDR1 is MNHEY and CDR2 is SVGAGI in the germline V gene. CDR3 coding DNA: TGTGCCAGCAGTTATACGACAGGGGGTGATCAGCCCCAGCATTTT. Encoded protein: CASSYTTGGDQPQHF.

In this sample, this clone turned up a few times. V gene TRBV5-4 combines with J gene TRBJ1-1; TRBD1 agrees at 7 bases. Trimming cost V 4 bases and J 3 bases; bases outside gene matches: 6. Germline values: CDR1 SGHNT, CDR2 YYREEE (reference sequence). This CDR3 spans 14 amino acids. This chain's CDR3 is CASSRGGGYTEAFF. CDR3 DNA: TGTGCCAGCAGCAGAGGGGGCGGATACACTGAAGCTTTCTTT.

A remark on this clone: The same CDR3 also results from other DNA sequences found in this sample. The chain uses TRBV28 and TRBJ1-1; D gene uncertain. Between the trimmed V and J ends, which lost 3 bases and 11 bases, there was a span of 10 bases. The CDR3 is 11 residues long. Per the germline V gene, CDR1 is MDHEN and CDR2 is SYDVKM. The CDR3 region has the DNA TGTGCCAGCAGTTTTTCACTCGAGGCTTTCTTT. This translates into CASSFSLEAFF.

The chain employs TRBV7-3 and TRBJ2-3; 11 bases fit TRBD2. The germline gives CDR1 SGHTA, CDR2 FQGTGA. The CDR3 loop spans 16 amino acids. The V gene end was trimmed by 1 base and the J gene end by 7 bases; junction bases not matched to a gene: 7. The CDR3, as DNA: TGTGCCAGCAGCTTAATGGGTAGCGGGAGGGGATATACGCAGTATTTT. Its translation: CASSLMGSGRGYTQYF.

The rearrangement joins TRBV9 to TRBJ1-3, with 7 bases aligning to TRBD1. Germline lookup yields CDR1 SGDLS and CDR2 YYNGEE. The ends lost 4 bases at V and 2 bases at J; junction bases unmatched: 3. There are 14 residues in the CDR3. Here the CDR3 DNA reads TGTGCCAGCAGCCATACAGGGGCTGGAAACACCATATATTTT. Its protein product is CASSHTGAGNTIYF. The whole variable domain, remainder taken from reference TRBV9 and TRBJ1-3, is DSGVTQTPKHLITATGQRVTLRCSPRSGDLSVYWYQQSLDQGLQFLIQYYNGEERAKGNILERFSAQQFPDLHSELNLSSLELGDSALYFCASSHTGAGNTIYFGEGSWLTVV.

V gene TRBV27 combines with J gene TRBJ2-1; TRBD2 matches at 8 bases. The CDR3 consists of 16 residues. The V gene's germline CDR1 is MNHEY and CDR2 SMNVEV (reference sequence). V gave up 4 bases and J gave up 0 bases; unmatched junction bases: 5. The CDR3 DNA sequence: TGTGCCAGCAGTTCCTTAGCGGGAAGCTCCTACAATGAGCAGTTCTTC. Protein sequence: CASSSLAGSSYNEQFF.

Points on this clone: This sample includes further DNA sequences coding for the same CDR3. The chain joins TRBV18 to TRBJ1-5, with TRBD1 identical over 7 bases. The germline V gene encodes CDR1 KGHSH and CDR2 LQKENI. The CDR3 is 13 residues long. The trim removed 3 bases at V and 4 bases at J, leaving 0 bases unmatched. The CDR3 region has the DNA TGTGCCAGCTCACCGGACAGGAATCAGCCCCAGCATTTT. Protein product: CASSPDRNQPQHF.

This clone was picked up one time. The chain is built from TRBV7-2 and TRBJ2-7, with TRBD2 matching 9 bases. The CDR3 consists of 15 residues. CDR1 is SGHTA and CDR2 is FQGNSA in the germline V gene. The V gene end was trimmed by 4 bases and the J gene end by 5 bases; junction bases not matched to a gene: 9. The CDR3 nucleotides are TGTGCCAGCAGCTCAAACCGAGCGGGAGGTGACGAGCAGTACTTC. It is translated as CASSSNRAGGDEQYF.

This clone was seen just once. The J gene is TRBJ2-2, the V gene TRBV24-1; D is undetermined. V lost 9 bases and J lost 5, with 6 bases in between. Germline-derived CDR1 and CDR2 are KGHDR and SFDVKD. This CDR3 is built from 11 residues. This CDR3 reads CATGQTGELFF. CDR3 bases: TGTGCCACCGGTCAGACCGGGGAGCTGTTTTTT.